One and the same sample provided the 32 T cell receptor beta chains below, sequenced in a study of T cell clones after liver transplantation. Repertoires were generated with immunoSEQ multiplex PCR, while TCRdb's copy carries only in-frame clones and drops some. Altogether around 120,000 clones are present, 90% being singletons, with the ten largest covering around 0.8%. Sequencing was performed on CD4+ T cells from blood, taken 12 months after liver transplant. The receptors shown here come from a human patient who received a liver transplant. A subset of T cells may come from the graft donor.

The V gene is TRBV9, the J gene TRBJ2-1; the D is unclear. From germline, CDR1 is SGDLS and CDR2 YYNGEE. V gave up 0 bases and J gave up 9 bases, with 16 bases separating them. The CDR3 is 15 residues long. CDR3 DNA: TGTGCCAGCAGCGTAGCGGACCACCAACGTAGTGAGCAGTTCTTC. Residues: CASSVADHQRSEQFF.

This rearrangement joins TRBV5-6 to TRBJ1-2; 9 bases map to TRBD1. V gave up 4 bases and J gave up 4 bases; unmatched junction bases: 8. Germline CDR1 SGHDT, CDR2 YYEEEE. The CDR3 loop spans 15 amino acids. Written as DNA, the CDR3 is TGTGCCAGCAGCCAGGGACAGGGTAGTACCTATGGCTACACCTTC. It yields the protein CASSQGQGSTYGYTF.

A single count supports this clone. The chain joins TRBV9 to TRBJ2-2; weak D call: TRBD1 (6 bases). The CDR3 has 15 residues. The germline gives CDR1 SGDLS, CDR2 YYNGEE. V shed 0 bases and J shed 3 bases, with 9 bases lying between them. This chain's CDR3 is CASSVGGTHTGELFF. The CDR3 DNA sequence: TGTGCCAGCAGCGTAGGAGGGACACACACCGGGGAGCTGTTTTTT.

This clone was seen a handful of times. The chain couples TRBV7-3 to TRBJ1-1; no clear D gene. The ends were cut back, 4 bases at V and 0 bases at J, with 6 bases in the middle. The CDR3 extends over 13 amino acids. Germline V gene sequence: CDR1 SGHTA, CDR2 FQGTGA. In DNA form, the CDR3 reads TGTGCCAGCAGCTCCGACGTGAACACTGAAGCTTTCTTT. Its protein product is CASSSDVNTEAFF.

The chain links TRBV10-3 to TRBJ1-2; TRBD1 might be the D (5 bases). CDR3 length: 11 amino acids. V was trimmed by 4 bases and J by 7 bases, leaving 7 bases between them. Germline loops: CDR1 ENHRY, CDR2 SYGVKD. CDR3 nucleotide sequence: TGTGCCATCAGTGGGGGCTCTGGCTACACCTTC. It yields the protein CAISGGSGYTF.

The chain couples TRBV11-3 to TRBJ2-1; D gene uncertain. There are 14 residues in the CDR3. The V gene's germline CDR1 is SGHNT and CDR2 YENEEA. V lost 1 base to trimming and J lost 7 bases, with 11 bases between them. CDR3: CASSLVGPPNEQFF. In DNA, the CDR3 is TGTGCCAGCAGCTTAGTCGGGCCCCCAAATGAGCAGTTCTTC.

V and J are TRBV28 and TRBJ2-7; D remains unclear. CDR3 size: 14 residues. Germline V gene lookup returns CDR1 MDHEN and CDR2 SYDVKM. The V gene lost 2 bases and the J gene lost 0 bases, with 8 bases spanning the gap. The CDR3 spells CASSLMASSYEQYF. The CDR3 DNA is TGTGCCAGCAGTTTAATGGCTAGCTCCTACGAGCAGTACTTC.

The chain combines TRBV5-1 with TRBJ2-5, with D possibly matching TRBD1 (6 bases). V was cut by 5 bases and J by 1 base, with 12 bases left in between. CDR3 size: 14 residues. The germline gives CDR1 SGHRS, CDR2 YFSETQ. CDR3 nucleotides: TGCGCCAGCAGGGGTGGACAGAGCCAAGAGACCCAGTACTTC. Amino acid sequence: CASRGGQSQETQYF.

The CDR3 spells CASSLDRGLRTDTQYF. As DNA, the CDR3 is TGCGCCAGCAGCCTCGACAGGGGCCTTCGCACAGATACGCAGTATTTT. The V and J genes are TRBV5-1 and TRBJ2-3; 8 nucleotides line up with TRBD1. V lost 4 bases and J lost 1; bases outside the gene matches: 8. Germline V lookup: CDR1 SGHRS, CDR2 YFSETQ. The CDR3 is 16 amino acids. Full variable domain (missing parts from reference TRBV5-1 and TRBJ2-3): KAGVTQTPRYLIKTRGQQVTLSCSPISGHRSVSWYQQTPGQGLQFLFEYFSETQRNKGNFPGRFSGRQFSNSRSEMNVSTLELGDSALYLCASSLDRGLRTDTQYFGPGTRLTVL.

This clone was observed a single time. This chain links TRBV28 with TRBJ2-3; D might be TRBD2 (6 bases). The CDR3 length is 18 residues. V lost 5 bases and J 1 base, leaving 22 bases between the germline ends. Germline CDR1 is MDHEN and CDR2 is SYDVKM. CDR3 sequence: CASSPAGRGAAGTDTQYF. For the CDR3, the DNA is TGTGCCAGCAGTCCCGCGGGGAGAGGGGCCGCGGGCACAGATACGCAGTATTTT.

The V call is TRBV4-2, the J call TRBJ2-1, with D perhaps matching TRBD2 (6 bases). V lost 0 bases to trimming and J lost 5 bases, with 14 bases between them. CDR1 and CDR2 (germline): LGHNA, YNFKEQ. The CDR3 sequence is 16 residues long. CDR3 nucleotide sequence: TGTGCCAGCAGCCAAGATGAACGGGAGCGAGACAATGAGCAGTTCTTC. It translates to CASSQDERERDNEQFF.

There are a few counts of this clone. The V gene is TRBV2, the J gene TRBJ1-1; D gene unclear. Between the trimmed V and J ends, which lost 7 bases and 4 bases, there was a span of 19 bases. CDR1 and CDR2 from the germline V gene are SNHLY and FYNNEI. The CDR3 sequence is 15 residues long. CDR3 protein: CASIRQIGSGTEAFF. The CDR3 nucleotides read TGTGCCAGCATCCGCCAGATCGGTAGCGGCACTGAAGCTTTCTTT. Supplemented by reference TRBV2 and TRBJ1-1, the full variable domain reads EPEVTQTPSHQVTQMGQEVILRCVPISNHLYFYWYRQILGQKVEFLVSFYNNEISEKSEIFDDQFSVERPDGSNFTLKIRSTKLEDSAMYFCASIRQIGSGTEAFFGQGTRLTVV.

In its sample, this clone was seen once. CDR3 coding DNA: TGTGCCAGCAGCCAAGACGAGGGAGATACGCAGTATTTT. Translating gives CASSQDEGDTQYF. The V call is TRBV4-2, the J call TRBJ2-3, with a tentative D call TRBD2 (5 bases). V lost 0 bases and J 5 bases, leaving 6 bases between the germline ends. Germline loops: CDR1 LGHNA, CDR2 YNFKEQ. The length of the CDR3 is 13 residues.

This clone is a singleton in its sample. The rearrangement joins TRBV9 to TRBJ2-7, with TRBD2 matching 7 bases. The CDR3 has 15 residues. The ends lost 4 bases at V and 2 bases at J; junction bases unmatched: 9. Germline CDR1 is SGDLS and CDR2 is YYNGEE. CDR3 in amino acids: CASSMALAAPYEQYF. CDR3 DNA: TGTGCCAGCAGCATGGCCCTAGCGGCTCCCTACGAGCAGTACTTC.

This clone has a handful of counts. The chain joins TRBV7-2 to TRBJ1-5, with 7 bases matching TRBD1. Trimming at V came to 2 bases and at J to 2 bases, leaving 0 bases not matched to a gene. The germline CDR1 and CDR2 sequences are SGHTA and FQGNSA. CDR3 length: 14 amino acids. CDR3 sequence: CASSLQGGNQPQHF. The DNA for the CDR3 is TGTGCCAGCAGCTTACAGGGGGGCAATCAGCCCCAGCATTTT.

V usage is TRBV6-1 and J usage is TRBJ2-7; D is unresolved. The CDR3 length is 14 residues. Trimming left V 0 bases short and J 10 bases short, with 16 bases between. The V gene's germline CDR1 is MNHNS and CDR2 SASEGT. The CDR3: CASSEAGLLGSQYF. CDR3 nucleotide sequence: TGTGCCAGCAGTGAAGCGGGGTTGTTGGGGTCACAGTACTTC.

The gene calls are TRBV15 and TRBJ2-7, with D perhaps TRBD1 (5 bases). CDR1 and CDR2 (germline): LNHNV, YYDKDF (reference sequence). V was cut by 0 bases and J by 7 bases, with 10 bases left in between. This CDR3 region has 13 residues. This CDR3 is CATSRDQGAEQYF. CDR3 nucleotide sequence: TGTGCCACCAGCAGAGACCAGGGTGCGGAGCAGTACTTC.

This CDR3 is CASSDGTGEPYEQYF. The CDR3, as DNA: TGCGCCAGCAGTGACGGGACAGGGGAGCCCTACGAGCAGTACTTC. The chain combines TRBV10-1 with TRBJ2-7; 10 bases map to TRBD1. This CDR3 region has 15 residues. The J segment lost 2 bases and the V segment lost 3 bases, leaving 4 bases of the junction unmatched. The germline V gene encodes CDR1 WNHNN and CDR2 SYGVQD (reference sequence).

J is TRBJ2-3 and V is TRBV19, with TRBD1 matching over 7 bases. V shed 5 bases, J shed 3 bases, and the junction held 8 bases outside the gene matches. The CDR3 covers 15 residues. Germline V gene lookup returns CDR1 LNHDA and CDR2 SQIVND (reference sequence). This CDR3 reads CASSDHRGPTDTQYF. DNA for the CDR3: TGTGCCAGTAGTGATCACAGGGGACCGACAGATACGCAGTATTTT.

This sequence joins TRBV9 and TRBJ2-3; 7 positions match TRBD2. Germline CDR1 and CDR2: SGDLS and YYNGEE. This CDR3 has 14 amino acids. V shed 2 bases and J 4 bases; nucleotides not matched to a gene: 4. The CDR3 nucleotides read TGTGCCAGCAGCGTTGGCGGGAGCGCAGATACGCAGTATTTT. Amino acids: CASSVGGSADTQYF. Full variable domain (remainder filled in from reference TRBV9 and TRBJ2-3): DSGVTQTPKHLITATGQRVTLRCSPRSGDLSVYWYQQSLDQGLQFLIQYYNGEERAKGNILERFSAQQFPDLHSELNLSSLELGDSALYFCASSVGGSADTQYFGPGTRLTVL.

This sequence joins TRBV14 and TRBJ1-2; no reliable D call. The CDR3 runs 13 residues. Germline V lookup: CDR1 SGHDN, CDR2 FVKESK. Trimming pared 2 bases from V and 5 bases from J, leaving 9 bases between. The CDR3 sequence: CASSQSLGYGYTF. The CDR3 nucleotides are TGTGCCAGCAGCCAAAGTCTGGGATATGGCTACACCTTC.

The chain joins TRBV2 to TRBJ1-4; D call uncertain. Trimming pared 6 bases from V and 3 bases from J, leaving 14 bases between. This CDR3 spans 15 amino acids. Germline assignment: CDR1 SNHLY and CDR2 FYNNEI. As DNA, the CDR3 is TGTGCCAGCAGACTTCTGCAAGGGTCTAATGAAAAACTGTTTTTT. This translates into CASRLLQGSNEKLFF.

This chain uses TRBV30 with TRBJ2-1; weak D call: TRBD2 (6 bases). The germline V gene encodes CDR1 GTSNPN and CDR2 SVGIG (reference sequence). Deletions cut 4 bases from V and 9 bases from J, with 19 bases between. The CDR3 contains 14 residues. This CDR3 reads CAWTGAGWSLEQFF. In DNA form, the CDR3 reads TGTGCCTGGACGGGAGCGGGCTGGTCGCTTGAGCAGTTCTTC. The full variable domain, its missing parts supplied by reference TRBV30 and TRBJ2-1, is SQTIHQWPATLVQPVGSPLSLECTVEGTSNPNLYWYRQAAGRGLQLLFYSVGIGQISSEVPQNLSASRPQDRQFILSSKKLLLSDSGFYLCAWTGAGWSLEQFFGPGTRLTVL.

The V and J genes are TRBV5-1 and TRBJ1-2, with a weak D call TRBD1 (6 bases). Germline-derived CDR1 and CDR2 are SGHRS and YFSETQ. The ends were cut back, 0 bases at V and 4 bases at J, with 10 bases in the middle. There are 14 residues in the CDR3. The CDR3 loop is CASSLGQGTYGYTF. The CDR3, as DNA: TGCGCCAGCAGCTTGGGGCAGGGGACCTATGGCTACACCTTC.

The chain links TRBV9 to TRBJ2-5, with D unresolved. Trimming took off 0 bases at V and 1 base at J, with 16 bases between the two ends. Per germline, CDR1 SGDLS and CDR2 YYNGEE. CDR3 size: 17 residues. CDR3 residues: CASSVVAARIFQETQYF. In DNA form, the CDR3 reads TGTGCCAGCAGCGTAGTGGCAGCCCGAATTTTCCAAGAGACCCAGTACTTC.

J is TRBJ1-1 and V is TRBV5-1; unclear D gene. V dropped 4 bases and J dropped 5 bases, with 15 bases sitting between them. Germline-derived CDR1 and CDR2 are SGHRS and YFSETQ. The CDR3 loop spans 14 amino acids. The DNA of the CDR3 is TGCGCCAGCAGCGCTAGGGTGGATGGGACTGAAGCTTTCTTT. Translation: CASSARVDGTEAFF. Full variable domain (remainder filled in from reference TRBV5-1 and TRBJ1-1): KAGVTQTPRYLIKTRGQQVTLSCSPISGHRSVSWYQQTPGQGLQFLFEYFSETQRNKGNFPGRFSGRQFSNSRSEMNVSTLELGDSALYLCASSARVDGTEAFFGQGTRLTVV.

This clone came up many times. The chain is built from TRBV2 and TRBJ1-5, with D possibly matching TRBD1 (6 bases). The CDR3 consists of 13 residues. V lost 6 bases and J lost 3, with 9 bases in between. In germline, CDR1 is SNHLY, CDR2 FYNNEI. CDR3 sequence: CASRRDNNQPQHF. As DNA, the CDR3 is TGTGCCAGCAGGAGGGACAACAATCAGCCCCAGCATTTT.

The chain recombines TRBV10-2 with TRBJ2-2; 8 nucleotides line up with TRBD1. This CDR3 is built from 14 residues. The germline V gene encodes CDR1 WSHSY and CDR2 SAAADI. Trimming cost V 5 bases and J 6 bases; bases outside gene matches: 5. In nucleotides, the CDR3 is TGCGCCAGCAGTCGACAGGGGAAGGCCGGGGAGCTGTTTTTT. Residues: CASSRQGKAGELFF.

This clone counts as medium-sized. The chain joins TRBV20-1 to TRBJ2-1; D is uncertain. Trimming removed 1 base from V and 10 bases from J, with 8 bases in between. The CDR3 contains 11 residues. Germline V gene sequence: CDR1 DFQATT, CDR2 SNEGSKA (reference sequence). Written as DNA, the CDR3 is TGCAGTGCTAGAGTGGCGACAGAGCAGTTCTTC. It codes for CSARVATEQFF.

The chain recombines TRBV28 with TRBJ1-5, with 8 bases that match TRBD1. The CDR3 runs 15 residues. Per germline, CDR1 MDHEN and CDR2 SYDVKM. The junction had 7 bases not matched to a gene; V was cut back by 2 bases and J by 7 bases. Here the CDR3 DNA reads TGTGCCAGCAGTTTAATTCCAGGGGGCGGACAGCCCCAGCATTTT. It translates to CASSLIPGGGQPQHF.

This clone was counted only a few times. As DNA, the CDR3 is TGTGCCAGCAGCACCGCAGGACAGGGGTACACCGGGGAGCTGTTTTTT. It encodes CASSTAGQGYTGELFF. This rearrangement joins TRBV28 to TRBJ2-2; 9 nucleotides match TRBD1. The germline gives CDR1 MDHEN, CDR2 SYDVKM. The trim removed 6 bases at V and 3 bases at J, leaving 8 bases unmatched. This CDR3 comprises 16 residues.

Written as DNA, the CDR3 is TGTGCCAGCAGCTTTCCAGGGACTAGCGGCCAAGAGACCCAGTACTTC. Amino acid sequence: CASSFPGTSGQETQYF. The rearrangement joins TRBV7-2 to TRBJ2-5; 11 bases agree with TRBD2. Germline CDR1 and CDR2: SGHTA and FQGNSA. CDR3 length equals 16 residues. The V segment lost 3 bases and the J segment 1 base; nucleotides outside the gene matches: 4. Full variable domain (missing parts from reference TRBV7-2 and TRBJ2-5): GAGVSQSPSNKVTEKGKDVELRCDPISGHTALYWYRQSLGQGLEFLIYFQGNSAPDKSGLPSDRFSAERTGGSVSTLTIQRTQQEDSAVYLCASSFPGTSGQETQYFGPGTRLLVL.